This T cell receptor (beta chain) derives from a study of cytotoxic CD8 clonotypes in ibrutinib-treated CLL. Study-wide background: Response samples were taken after a median roughly twelve months of treatment, range 6 to 36. Study results and caveats: Private clonotypes, not public ones, expanded at ibrutinib response. Sampling times (in sustained-remission versus progressing patients) were not the same. The study found baseline clonality above age-matched healthy donors, tracking circulating CD8+ T-cell counts.

Assay used: immunoSEQ multiplex PCR; TCRdb lists only in-frame clones, some missing. The repertoire includes about 140,000 clones, around 84% of them detected once, and less than 8.5% sits in the top ten. With regard to this clone: The antigen is undetermined.

Unmatched junction bases numbered 6, after V lost 4 bases and J lost 2 bases. The germline V gene encodes CDR1 SGHRS and CDR2 YFSETQ. This CDR3 is 14 amino acids long. The rearrangement joins TRBV5-1 to TRBJ2-7; 7 nucleotides agree with TRBD1. The starting material was PBMCs, obtained after 36 months of ibrutinib treatment. This clonotype originated in a human donor with chronic lymphocytic leukemia. CDR3 nucleotides: TGCGCCAGCAGCCGGACAGGAGATACCTACGAGCAGTACTTC. Translation: CASSRTGDTYEQYF.